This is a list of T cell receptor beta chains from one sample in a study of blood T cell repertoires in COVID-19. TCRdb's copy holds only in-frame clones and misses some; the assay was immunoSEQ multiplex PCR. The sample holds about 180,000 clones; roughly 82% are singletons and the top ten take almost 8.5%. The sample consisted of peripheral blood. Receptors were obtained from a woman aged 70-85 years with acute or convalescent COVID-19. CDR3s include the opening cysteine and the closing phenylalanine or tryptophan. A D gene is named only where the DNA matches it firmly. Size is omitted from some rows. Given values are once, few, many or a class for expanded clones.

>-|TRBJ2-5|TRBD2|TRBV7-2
CASSLGGGGQETQYF
TGTGCCAGCAGCCTAGGAGGCGGGGGGCAAGAGACCCAGTACTTC
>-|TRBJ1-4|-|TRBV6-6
CASRKNREEREKLFF
TGTGCCAGCAGGAAAAACAGGGAAGAGCGGGAAAAACTGTTTTTT
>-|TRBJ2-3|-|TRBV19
CASSIGSTDTQYF
TGTGCCAGTAGTATCGGGTCCACAGATACGCAGTATTTT
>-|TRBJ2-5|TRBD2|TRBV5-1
CASSNPGGRQETQYF
TGCGCCAGCAGTAACCCGGGGGGGCGGCAAGAGACCCAGTACTTC
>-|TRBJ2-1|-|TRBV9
CASSVDRTTYNEQFF
TGTGCCAGCAGCGTAGACAGGACAACCTACAATGAGCAGTTCTTC
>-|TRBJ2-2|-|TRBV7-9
CASSLNYNTGELFF
TGTGCCAGCAGCTTAAACTACAACACCGGGGAGCTGTTTTTT
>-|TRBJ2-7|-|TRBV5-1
CASSLDSSWPAYEQYF
TGCGCCAGCAGCTTGGACTCTAGCTGGCCCGCCTACGAGCAGTACTTC
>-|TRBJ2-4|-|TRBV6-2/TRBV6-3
CASSSLPLAKNIQYF
TGTGCCAGCAGTTCCCTACCTCTAGCCAAAAACATTCAGTACTTC
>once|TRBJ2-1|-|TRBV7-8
CASSILEGFYNEQFF
TGTGCCAGCAGCATACTCGAGGGTTTCTACAATGAGCAGTTCTTC
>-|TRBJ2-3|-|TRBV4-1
CASSQEYRSTDTQYF
TGCGCCAGCAGCCAAGAATATAGATCCACAGATACGCAGTATTTT
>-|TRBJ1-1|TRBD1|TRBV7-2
CASSPLTGVNTEAFF
TGTGCCAGCAGCCCGTTGACAGGGGTGAACACTGAAGCTTTCTTT
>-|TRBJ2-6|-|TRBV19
CASSTIGGAGANVLTF
TGTGCCAGTAGTACGATAGGGGGGGCTGGGGCCAACGTCCTGACTTTC
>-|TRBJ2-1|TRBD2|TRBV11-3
CASSRLAGAYNEQFF
TGTGCCAGCAGCCGACTAGCGGGGGCCTACAATGAGCAGTTCTTC
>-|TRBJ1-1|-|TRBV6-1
CASSRDRSEAFF
TGTGCCAGCAGCCGTGACAGGTCTGAAGCTTTCTTT
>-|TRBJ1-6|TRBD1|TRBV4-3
CASSQDFQGARPLHF
TGCGCCAGCAGCCAAGATTTCCAGGGGGCCAGACCCCTCCACTTT
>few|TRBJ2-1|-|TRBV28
CASIPGGGTGVYNEQFF
TGTGCCAGCATCCCCGGGGGGGGCACAGGGGTATACAATGAGCAGTTCTTC
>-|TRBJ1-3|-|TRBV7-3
CASSLTGVEAGNTIYF
TGTGCCAGCAGCTTAACCGGAGTGGAAGCTGGAAACACCATATATTTT
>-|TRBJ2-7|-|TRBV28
CASMRRDSSYEQYF
TGTGCCAGCATGAGGCGGGACAGCTCCTACGAGCAGTACTTC
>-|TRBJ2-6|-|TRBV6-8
CASSSGIRHSGANVLTF
TGTGCCAGCAGTTCTGGCATCCGACACTCTGGGGCCAACGTCCTGACTTTC
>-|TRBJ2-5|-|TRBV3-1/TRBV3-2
CASSQGRTTKETQYF
TGTGCCAGCAGCCAAGGTCGGACTACTAAAGAGACCCAGTACTTC
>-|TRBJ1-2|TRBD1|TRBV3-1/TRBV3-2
CASSQATGPNYGYTF
TGTGCCAGCAGCCAGGCGACAGGGCCCAACTATGGCTACACCTTC
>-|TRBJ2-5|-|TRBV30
CAWSRNSQETQYF
TGTGCCTGGAGTCGAAACAGCCAAGAGACCCAGTACTTC